The TCR beta chain described here comes from a study of T cells after yellow fever vaccination. In the study overall: Some fractions had low cell numbers, and these were prepared with SMART-Seq v4 Ultra Low Input.

General study findings and limits: Bulk-population clonotypes that are abundant could appear as contaminants in FACS-sorted repertoires. Reappearing after the booster were most of the clones from primary vaccination (roughly 95% CD4, 85% to 90% CD8).

For TCR, cDNA came from 5'RACE template switching, which added a universal primer site and UMIs. TCRdb reanalysed the 5' RACE reads using MiXCR and keeps one entry per CDR3 protein. This table holds about 130,000 distinct CDR3 sequences, nearly 7.5% found once. This clonotype has a count of ten or more. What it recognizes is unknown. This CDR3 has 15 residues. Trimming left V 3 bases short and J 4 bases short, with 13 bases between. CDR1 SEHNR and CDR2 FQNEAQ come from the germline V gene (reference sequence). The chain couples TRBV7-9 to TRBJ2-1; D might be TRBD1 (6 bases). Material: CD4+ T cells sorted from PBMCs, obtained approximately 11 days after the first yellow fever vaccination. The source is a man aged 18 to 30 who received the YFV17D yellow fever vaccine. CDR3: CASSFQGPVYNEQFF. DNA for the CDR3: TGTGCCAGCAGCTTTCAGGGGCCCGTGTACAATGAGCAGTTCTTC. Looking up the rest from reference TRBV7-9 and TRBJ2-1 gives the full variable domain: DTGVSQNPRHKITKRGQNVTFRCDPISEHNRLYWYRQTLGQGPEFLTYFQNEAQLEKSRLLSDRFSAERPKGSFSTLEIQRTEQGDSAMYLCASSFQGPVYNEQFFGPGTRLTVL.